The 14 T cell receptor beta chains presented below share a single source sample, sequenced in a study of cytomegalovirus exposure and HLA in healthy donors. The assay was immunoSEQ multiplex PCR, and TCRdb's table has in-frame clones only and misses some. The data contain 45,000 to 65,000 clones, roughly 87% of them singletons. The sequenced sample was PBMCs. Receptors originate from a woman younger than 30 in good health and CMV-seronegative.

The rearrangement uses TRBV27 and TRBJ1-1, with 10 bases lining up with TRBD1. Germline CDR1 is MNHEY and CDR2 is SMNVEV (reference sequence). J gave up 7 bases and V 5 bases, and 10 bases lay outside the gene matches. The CDR3 totals 15 residues. CDR3 sequence (DNA): TGTGCCAGCAGTGCGGGGACAGGGGCTTGGATTGAAGCTTTCTTT. Translated, it gives CASSAGTGAWIEAFF.

Comment on this clone: Relative to the germline gene, one junction end is altered; a read error may explain this. The gene calls are TRBV29-1 and TRBJ2-2, with a possible D match to TRBD1 (6 bases). Looked up from germline, CDR1 is SQVTM and CDR2 is ANQGSEA. This CDR3 is 13 amino acids long. The DNA for the CDR3 is TGCAGCGTCGAAGGGACAAACACCGGGGAGCTGTTTTTT. Its protein product is CSVEGTNTGELFF.

Points on this clone: A junction end diverges from the germline sequence, so it may reflect a read error. Additional DNA sequences in this sample encode the identical CDR3. The chain carries TRBV5-1 and TRBJ2-7, with 7 bases fitting TRBD1. This CDR3 is built from 16 residues. Germline V gene lookup returns CDR1 SGHRS and CDR2 YFSETQ. The chain's CDR3 is CASSLGIDRVSYEQYF. CDR3 DNA: TGCGCCAGCAGCTTGGGAATCGACAGGGTTTCCTACGAACAGTACTTC.

This clone was seen only once. The rearrangement uses TRBV5-6 and TRBJ2-3, with 8 positions matching TRBD2. The CDR3 runs to 15 residues. The V gene end was trimmed by 0 bases and the J gene end by 4 bases; junction bases not matched to a gene: 4. From germline, CDR1 is SGHDT and CDR2 YYEEEE. The CDR3 DNA sequence: TGTGCCAGCAGCTTGGGACTAGCGCTTTCAGATACGCAGTATTTT. Protein: CASSLGLALSDTQYF. The complete variable domain, with remaining parts taken from reference TRBV5-6 and TRBJ2-3, reads DAGVTQSPTHLIKTRGQQVTLRCSPKSGHDTVSWYQQALGQGPQFIFQYYEEEERQRGNFPDRFSGHQFPNYSSELNVNALLLGDSALYLCASSLGLALSDTQYFGPGTRLTVL.

The rearrangement joins TRBV2 to TRBJ1-2; D possibly corresponds to TRBD1 (5 bases). The CDR3 runs 11 residues. V dropped 6 bases and J dropped 11 bases, with 13 bases sitting between them. Germline loops: CDR1 SNHLY, CDR2 FYNNEI. Written as DNA, the CDR3 is TGTGCCAGCAGGACGGACACCCATTACACCTTC. This gives the protein CASRTDTHYTF.

The genes are TRBV14 and TRBJ2-3; TRBD2 matches 10 bases. Per germline, CDR1 SGHDN and CDR2 FVKESK. The CDR3 runs to 17 residues. The V segment lost 0 bases and the J segment 4 bases; nucleotides outside the gene matches: 7. The CDR3 nucleotides are TGTGCCAGCAGCCAAGATTTACGGCTAGCGGGGGCAGATACGCAGTATTTT. Translation: CASSQDLRLAGADTQYF.

This rearrangement joins TRBV11-3 to TRBJ2-7; the D is unclear. The germline V and J ends were trimmed by 0 bases and 5 bases, with 8 bases remaining between them. The CDR3 spans 13 residues. Per the germline V gene, CDR1 is SGHNT and CDR2 is YENEEA. CDR3 sequence: CASSLDNNNEQYF. The DNA for the CDR3 is TGTGCCAGCAGCTTAGATAATAATAACGAGCAGTACTTC.

The rearrangement links TRBV9 to TRBJ1-5; D not resolved. This CDR3 spans 13 amino acids. Germline loops: CDR1 SGDLS, CDR2 YYNGEE. V was cut by 2 bases and J by 4 bases, with 7 bases left in between. The CDR3 DNA is TGTGCCAGCAGCGTTGCAGTAAATCAGCCCCAGCATTTT. It specifies CASSVAVNQPQHF.

Of note for this clone: The conserved phenylalanine or tryptophan normally closing the CDR3 is absent here, so this likely arose from a read error. It is unclear where the CDR3 begins or ends on the DNA, so no DNA is shown, and the CDR3 is as TCRdb lists it. The chain carries TRBV4-1 and TRBJ2-7; the D call TRBD2 from the table was never checked on the DNA. From its first to its last residue, the CDR3 has 13 amino acids. Germline V gene lookup returns CDR1 MGHRA and CDR2 YSYEKL. This CDR3 reads CASSQAVSEKEIL.

This chain links TRBV5-4 with TRBJ1-3, with 11 bases fitting TRBD1. The CDR3 contains 16 residues. The germline gives CDR1 SGHNT, CDR2 YYREEE (reference sequence). Trimming took 0 bases from V and 4 from J; bases not matched to a gene: 3. The chain's CDR3 is CASSLGTGGAGNTIYF. The DNA for the CDR3 is TGTGCCAGCAGCTTGGGGACAGGGGGCGCAGGAAACACCATATATTTT.

The CDR3 DNA reads TGTGCCTGGATGCTCGCGGGGGTCTCCTACGAGCAGTACTTC. Its protein product is CAWMLAGVSYEQYF. This chain uses TRBV30 with TRBJ2-7; 7 bases agree with TRBD2. J lost 0 bases, V lost 4 bases, and 6 bases had no gene match. The CDR3 covers 14 residues. CDR1 is GTSNPN and CDR2 is SVGIG in the germline V gene (reference sequence).

The table lists this clone with a few counts. The genes are TRBV30 and TRBJ1-1; TRBD1 matches 7 bases. The CDR3 runs to 14 residues. CDR1 is GTSNPN and CDR2 is SVGIG in the germline V gene (reference sequence). Trimming cost V 4 bases and J 1 base; bases outside gene matches: 6. CDR3 region: CAWTIRDRNTEAFF. In DNA form, the CDR3 reads TGTGCCTGGACCATAAGGGACAGGAACACTGAAGCTTTCTTT.

The J gene is TRBJ2-7, the V gene TRBV5-8; 9 bases fit TRBD1. CDR1 is SGHTS, CDR2 YDEGEE, per germline. CDR3 size: 15 residues. The V gene end was trimmed by 4 bases and the J gene end by 1 base; junction bases not matched to a gene: 6. CDR3 sequence reads: CASSRAGTGSYEQYF. CDR3 nucleotides: TGTGCCAGCAGCCGAGCCGGGACAGGGTCCTACGAGCAGTACTTC.

CDR3 in amino acids: CASSLAGGGPSYNEQFF. The CDR3 nucleotides read TGTGCCAGCAGCTTAGCTGGCGGGGGACCCTCCTACAATGAGCAGTTCTTC. V and J are TRBV5-6 and TRBJ2-1, with 7 bases aligning to TRBD2. The CDR3 has 17 residues. Germline CDR1 and CDR2: SGHDT and YYEEEE. Losses at the gene ends were 2 bases for V and 0 bases for J; bases not matched to a gene: 8.